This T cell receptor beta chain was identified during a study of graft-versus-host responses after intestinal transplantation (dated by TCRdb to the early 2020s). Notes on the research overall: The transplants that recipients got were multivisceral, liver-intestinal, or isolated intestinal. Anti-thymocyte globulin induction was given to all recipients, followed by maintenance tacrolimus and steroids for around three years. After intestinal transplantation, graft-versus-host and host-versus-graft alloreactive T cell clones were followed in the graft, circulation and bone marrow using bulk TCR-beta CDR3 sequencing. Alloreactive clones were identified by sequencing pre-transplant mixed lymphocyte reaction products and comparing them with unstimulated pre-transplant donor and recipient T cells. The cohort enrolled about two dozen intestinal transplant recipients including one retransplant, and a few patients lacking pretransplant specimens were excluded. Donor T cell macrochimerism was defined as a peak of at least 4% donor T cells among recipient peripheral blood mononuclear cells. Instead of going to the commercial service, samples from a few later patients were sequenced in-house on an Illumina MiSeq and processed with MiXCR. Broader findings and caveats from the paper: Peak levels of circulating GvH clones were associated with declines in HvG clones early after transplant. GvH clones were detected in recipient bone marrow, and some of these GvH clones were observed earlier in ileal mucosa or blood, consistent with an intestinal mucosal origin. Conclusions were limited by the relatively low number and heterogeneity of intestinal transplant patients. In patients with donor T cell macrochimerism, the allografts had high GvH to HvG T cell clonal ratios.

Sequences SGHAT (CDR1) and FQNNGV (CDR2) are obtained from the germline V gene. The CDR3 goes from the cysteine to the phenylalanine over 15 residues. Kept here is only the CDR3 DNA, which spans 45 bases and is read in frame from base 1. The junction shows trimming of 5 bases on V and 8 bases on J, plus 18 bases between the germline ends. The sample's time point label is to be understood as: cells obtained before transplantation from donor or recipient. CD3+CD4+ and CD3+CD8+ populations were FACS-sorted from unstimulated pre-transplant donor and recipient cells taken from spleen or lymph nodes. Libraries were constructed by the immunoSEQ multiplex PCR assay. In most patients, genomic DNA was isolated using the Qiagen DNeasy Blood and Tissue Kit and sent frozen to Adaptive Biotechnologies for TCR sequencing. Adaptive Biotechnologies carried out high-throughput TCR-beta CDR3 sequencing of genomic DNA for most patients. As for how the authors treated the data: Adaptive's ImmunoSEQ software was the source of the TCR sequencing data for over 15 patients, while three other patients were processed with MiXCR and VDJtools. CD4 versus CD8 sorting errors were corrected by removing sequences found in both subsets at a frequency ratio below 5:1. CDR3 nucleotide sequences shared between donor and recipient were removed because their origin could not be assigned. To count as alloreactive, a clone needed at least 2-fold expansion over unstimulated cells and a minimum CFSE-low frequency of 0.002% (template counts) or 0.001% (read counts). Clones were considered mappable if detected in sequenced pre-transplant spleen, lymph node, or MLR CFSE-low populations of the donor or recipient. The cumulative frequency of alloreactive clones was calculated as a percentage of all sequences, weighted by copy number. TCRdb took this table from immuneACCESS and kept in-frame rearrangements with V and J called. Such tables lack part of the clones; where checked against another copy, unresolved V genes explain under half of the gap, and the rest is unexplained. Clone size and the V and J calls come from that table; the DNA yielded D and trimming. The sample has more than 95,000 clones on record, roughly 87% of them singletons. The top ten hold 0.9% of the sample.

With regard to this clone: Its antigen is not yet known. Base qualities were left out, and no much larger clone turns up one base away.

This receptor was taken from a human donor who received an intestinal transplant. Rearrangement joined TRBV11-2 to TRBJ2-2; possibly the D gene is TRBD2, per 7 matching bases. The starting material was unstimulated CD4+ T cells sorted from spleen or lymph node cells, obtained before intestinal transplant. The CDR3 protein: CASSPGRGAGGELFF. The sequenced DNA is TGTGCCAGCAGCCCCGGACGGGGGGCAGGGGGGGAGCTGTTTTTT.